These 21 T cell receptor beta chains originate from one sample sequenced in a study of blood T cell repertoires in COVID-19. Clones were read by immunoSEQ multiplex PCR, and TCRdb kept only the in-frame ones, dropping some. Here the sample spans 110,000 to 150,000 clones, 84% being singletons. Sequenced material: peripheral blood. All receptors come from a human donor in a cohort sampled during active COVID-19.

The chain employs TRBV5-8 and TRBJ2-7; 8 bases agree with TRBD1. V lost 4 bases and J lost 4; bases outside the gene matches: 7. This CDR3 contains 14 residues. CDR1 SGHTS and CDR2 YDEGEE come from the germline V gene. DNA for the CDR3: TGTGCCAGCAGCCGGCCCAGGGGGCTTTACGAGCAGTACTTC. It is translated as CASSRPRGLYEQYF.

The sample holds a few counts of this clone. CDR3 amino acids: CASSPTGLSTEAFF. DNA of the CDR3: TGTGCCAGCTCACCGACAGGGTTGAGCACTGAAGCTTTCTTT. The chain combines TRBV18 with TRBJ1-1, with 7 bases lining up with TRBD1. This CDR3 comprises 14 residues. With 3 bases clipped from V and 4 bases from J, the junction kept 5 bases outside the gene matches. The V gene's germline CDR1 is KGHSH and CDR2 LQKENI.

The V call is TRBV5-1, the J call TRBJ2-5; 8 bases agree with TRBD1. Per germline, CDR1 SGHRS and CDR2 YFSETQ. V dropped 4 bases and J dropped 5; count of bases not matched to a gene: 4. This CDR3 is built from 13 residues. The CDR3 DNA reads as TGCGCCAGCAGCGCCCAGGGGGCGGAGACCCAGTACTTC. Its translation is CASSAQGAETQYF.

J is TRBJ1-5 and V is TRBV5-1; no definite D call. The CDR3 is made up of 14 amino acids. Germline CDR1 SGHRS, CDR2 YFSETQ. Between the trimmed V and J ends, which lost 4 bases and 7 bases, there was a span of 15 bases. Here the CDR3 reads CASSPTLGGQPQHF. DNA for the CDR3: TGCGCCAGCAGCCCTACCTTGGGAGGCCAGCCCCAGCATTTT.

This rearrangement joins TRBV4-2 to TRBJ2-2; 7 bases map to TRBD1. Trimming at V came to 4 bases and at J to 0 bases, leaving 11 bases not matched to a gene. The CDR3 extends over 18 amino acids. The germline CDR1 and CDR2 sequences are LGHNA and YNFKEQ. CDR3 bases: TGTGCCAGCAGCCCCCTTGGGAGACAGGGAGCGAACACCGGGGAGCTGTTTTTT. Its translation: CASSPLGRQGANTGELFF.

The chain employs TRBV7-8 and TRBJ2-5; TRBD2 aligns across 11 bases. After removal of 0 bases from V and 1 base from J, the junction contained 1 base not matched to a gene. The CDR3 totals 16 residues. Germline V gene sequence: CDR1 SGHVS, CDR2 FQNEAQ. The CDR3 loop is CASSLAGTSGQETQYF. DNA for the CDR3: TGTGCCAGCAGCTTAGCCGGGACTAGCGGCCAAGAGACCCAGTACTTC. Looking up the rest from reference TRBV7-8 and TRBJ2-5 gives the full variable domain: GAGVSQSPRYKVAKRGQDVALRCDPISGHVSLFWYQQALGQGPEFLTYFQNEAQLDKSGLPSDRFFAERPEGSVSTLKIQRTQQEDSAVYLCASSLAGTSGQETQYFGPGTRLLVL.

V usage is TRBV6-4 and J usage is TRBJ2-7; weak D call: TRBD2 (6 bases). This CDR3 region has 13 residues. Germline V gene sequence: CDR1 MRHNA, CDR2 SNTAGT. V was clipped by 9 bases and J by 2 bases, with 14 bases between them. The CDR3 DNA follows: TGTGCCAGTGGTCGTGGACTACCCTACGAGCAGTACTTC. Residues: CASGRGLPYEQYF.

CDR3 protein: CASSLGASGIGEQFF. The CDR3 nucleotides are TGTGCCAGCAGCTTAGGGGCTAGCGGGATCGGTGAGCAGTTCTTC. The chain joins TRBV7-2 to TRBJ2-1; 9 bases agree with TRBD2. This CDR3 has 15 amino acids. The V gene's germline CDR1 is SGHTA and CDR2 FQGNSA. Unmatched junction bases numbered 7, after V lost 1 base and J lost 9 bases.

This clone showed up just once. V and J are TRBV4-1 and TRBJ2-3; D is unresolved. This CDR3 spans 15 amino acids. Germline values: CDR1 MGHRA, CDR2 YSYEKL. V lost 3 bases and J lost 1, with 11 bases in between. CDR3 DNA sequence: TGCGCCAGCAGCCACCAAGGTCAGGGCACAGATACGCAGTATTTT. Protein: CASSHQGQGTDTQYF.

The gene calls are TRBV5-4 and TRBJ1-1, with D perhaps TRBD1 (6 bases). The CDR3 has 15 amino acids. Germline V CDR1 and CDR2: SGHNT, YYREEE (reference sequence). V gave up 4 bases and J gave up 1 base, with 14 bases separating them. CDR3 coding DNA: TGTGCCAGCAGCCCGCGGACAGATAAGAACACTGAAGCTTTCTTT. The encoded protein is CASSPRTDKNTEAFF. Combining the CDR3 with reference TRBV5-4 and TRBJ1-1 gives the whole variable domain ETGVTQSPTHLIKTRGQQVTLRCSSQSGHNTVSWYQQALGQGPQFIFQYYREEENGRGNFPPRFSGLQFPNYSSELNVNALELDDSALYLCASSPRTDKNTEAFFGQGTRLTVV.

A single count supports this clone. V is TRBV6-2 or TRBV6-3 and J is TRBJ1-5; 11 bases are shared with TRBD1. Trimming cost V 2 bases and J 6 bases; bases outside gene matches: 3. The CDR3 consists of 15 residues. Per the germline V gene, CDR1 is MNHEY and CDR2 is SVGEGT. Here the CDR3 DNA reads TGTGCCAGCAGTTACGGACAGGGGGCAAGTCAGCCCCAGCATTTT. The encoded protein is CASSYGQGASQPQHF.

The chain employs TRBV7-2 and TRBJ2-7; 7 bases map to TRBD1. Per the germline V gene, CDR1 is SGHTA and CDR2 is FQGNSA. The CDR3 totals 14 residues. V lost 5 bases, J lost 3 bases, and 7 bases stayed unmatched. CDR3 amino acids: CASSPDRVSYEQYF. The CDR3 DNA reads as TGTGCCAGCAGCCCCGACAGGGTGAGCTACGAGCAGTACTTC.

This chain uses TRBV10-3 with TRBJ1-3; no reliable D call. Germline CDR1 is ENHRY and CDR2 is SYGVKD. V was pared by 2 bases and J by 8 bases, with 10 bases between. There are 13 residues in the CDR3. The CDR3 DNA reads TGTGCCATCAGTGAGAGTTCCCAGGACACCATATATTTT. It specifies CAISESSQDTIYF.

For this clone: The sample contains more than one DNA sequence encoding this CDR3. The rearrangement links TRBV3-1 (or the pseudogene TRBV3-2) to TRBJ1-3; D not certain. The germline V gene encodes CDR1 LGHDT and CDR2 YNNKEL (reference sequence). The CDR3 extends over 14 amino acids. The V end lost 1 base, the J end lost 1 base, and 5 bases lay between the germline ends. CDR3 region: CASSQAGSGNTIYF. The CDR3 DNA reads as TGTGCCAGCAGCCAAGCCGGGTCTGGAAACACCATATATTTT.

The rearrangement joins TRBV6-2 or TRBV6-3 to TRBJ2-3, with D maybe TRBD2 (5 bases). The CDR3 contains 16 residues. Trimming pared 2 bases from V and 3 bases from J, leaving 15 bases between. The germline CDR1 and CDR2 sequences are MNHEY and SVGEGT. The CDR3 protein is CASSYSLADVTDTQYF. CDR3 nucleotide sequence: TGTGCCAGCAGTTACAGTCTAGCTGACGTTACAGATACGCAGTATTTT.

Ten or more counts support this clone. The gene calls are TRBV5-1 and TRBJ1-1, with 7 bases aligning to TRBD1. With V trimmed by 0 bases and J by 4 bases, 3 bases remained unmatched. The CDR3 is 14 residues long. The V gene's germline CDR1 is SGHRS and CDR2 YFSETQ. CDR3 amino acids: CASSLDRGRTEAFF. The DNA of the CDR3 is TGCGCCAGCAGCTTGGACAGGGGCCGCACTGAAGCTTTCTTT. Full variable domain (remainder filled in from reference TRBV5-1 and TRBJ1-1): KAGVTQTPRYLIKTRGQQVTLSCSPISGHRSVSWYQQTPGQGLQFLFEYFSETQRNKGNFPGRFSGRQFSNSRSEMNVSTLELGDSALYLCASSLDRGRTEAFFGQGTRLTVV.

This clone was detected once. CDR3 nucleotide sequence: TGTGCCAGTAGTATAGGTCGGACTAGCGGCTCAGATACGCAGTATTTT. This sequence encodes CASSIGRTSGSDTQYF. The V call is TRBV19, the J call TRBJ2-3, with 10 bases that match TRBD2. V was clipped by 1 base and J by 4 bases; unmatched bases: 5. Looked up from germline, CDR1 is LNHDA and CDR2 is SQIVND (reference sequence). This CDR3 has 16 residues.

The chain combines TRBV12-3 or TRBV12-4 with TRBJ1-1, with unresolved D. V gave up 6 bases and J gave up 10 bases, with 12 bases separating them. The CDR3 length is 11 residues. The CDR3 loop is CASSLFPGAFF. CDR3 coding DNA: TGTGCCAGCAGCCTATTCCCTGGAGCTTTCTTT.

The J gene is TRBJ2-7, the V gene TRBV18; weak D call: TRBD2 (5 bases). The CDR3 extends over 14 amino acids. The germline gives CDR1 KGHSH, CDR2 LQKENI. The V end lost 3 bases, the J end lost 5 bases, and 14 bases lay between the germline ends. The DNA for the CDR3 is TGTGCCAGCTCACCGAATACGGGATCCGACGAGCAGTACTTC. Translation: CASSPNTGSDEQYF.

The chain couples TRBV6-2 or TRBV6-3 to TRBJ2-7, with TRBD2 matching over 8 bases. Unmatched junction bases numbered 10, after V lost 2 bases and J lost 4 bases. The CDR3 consists of 16 residues. The germline gives CDR1 MNHEY, CDR2 SVGEGT. The CDR3 loop reads CASSYIRGGARYEQYF. DNA for the CDR3: TGTGCCAGCAGTTACATTCGGGGGGGCGCCAGGTACGAGCAGTACTTC.

The J gene is TRBJ1-5, the V gene TRBV7-6; the D gene is possibly TRBD1 (5 bases). Germline V lookup: CDR1 SGHVS, CDR2 FNYEAQ. V shed 5 bases and J shed 1 base, with 15 bases lying between them. The CDR3 covers 16 residues. CDR3 DNA sequence: TGTGCCAGCAGCCCCTCCGGGGGGGGAAGCAATCAGCCCCAGCATTTT. It codes for CASSPSGGGSNQPQHF.